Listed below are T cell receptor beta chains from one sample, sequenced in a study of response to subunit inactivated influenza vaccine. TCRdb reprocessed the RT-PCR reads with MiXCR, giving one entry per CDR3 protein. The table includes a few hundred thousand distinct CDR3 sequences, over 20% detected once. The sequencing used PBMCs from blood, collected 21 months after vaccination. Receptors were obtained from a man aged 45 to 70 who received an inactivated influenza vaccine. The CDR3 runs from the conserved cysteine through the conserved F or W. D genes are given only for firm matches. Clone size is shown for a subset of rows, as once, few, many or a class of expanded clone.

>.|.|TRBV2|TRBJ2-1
CASSEATDTIVDEQFF
TGTGCCAGCAGTGAAGCGACAGACACTATTGTCGATGAGCAGTTCTTC
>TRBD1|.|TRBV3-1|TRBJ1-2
CASSQAGTGLGYTF
TGTGCCAGCAGCCAAGCCGGGACAGGGCTTGGCTACACCTTC
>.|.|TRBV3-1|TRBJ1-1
CASSSGANTEAFF
TGTGCCAGCAGTTCCGGGGCGAACACTGAAGCTTTCTTT
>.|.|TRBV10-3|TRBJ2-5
CATAPPSIVPETQYF
TGTGCCACGGCCCCCCCGTCGATAGTACCAGAGACCCAGTACTTC
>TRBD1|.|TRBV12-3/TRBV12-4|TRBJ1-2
CASSFDRVDYGYTF
TGTGCCAGCAGCTTCGACAGGGTGGACTATGGCTACACCTTC
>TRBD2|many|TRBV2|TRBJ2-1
CASRPIAGGLEQFF
TGTGCCAGCAGGCCGATCGCGGGGGGTCTAGAGCAGTTCTTC
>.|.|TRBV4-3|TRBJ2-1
CASSQDRGFSYNEQFF
TGCGCCAGCAGCCAAGACCGGGGTTTCTCCTACAATGAGCAGTTCTTC
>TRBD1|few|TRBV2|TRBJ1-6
CASTGQGATLSPLHF
TGTGCCAGCACGGGACAGGGGGCGACCCTTTCACCCCTCCACTTT
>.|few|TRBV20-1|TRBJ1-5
CSARVGAPGQPQHF
TGCAGTGCTAGAGTGGGGGCGCCTGGTCAGCCCCAGCATTTT
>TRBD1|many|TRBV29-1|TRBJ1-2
CSVWGGGQGSGYTF
TGCAGCGTTTGGGGAGGAGGACAGGGCAGTGGCTACACCTTC
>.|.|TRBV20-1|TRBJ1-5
CSASQGRQPQHF
TGCAGTGCTAGCCAGGGGAGGCAGCCCCAGCATTTT
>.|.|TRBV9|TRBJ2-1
CASSVGREYNEQFF
TGTGCCAGCAGCGTAGGTCGGGAGTACAATGAGCAGTTCTTC
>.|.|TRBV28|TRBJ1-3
CATTLSAISGNTIYF
TGTGCCACCACCCTGAGCGCGATCTCTGGAAACACCATATATTTT
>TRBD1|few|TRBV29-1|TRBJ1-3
CSVAIDRAGNTIYF
TGCAGCGTAGCTATCGACAGGGCTGGAAACACCATATATTTT
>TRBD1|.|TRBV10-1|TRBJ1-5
CASLGQGLNQPQHF
TGCGCCAGCCTAGGACAGGGCCTCAATCAGCCCCAGCATTTT
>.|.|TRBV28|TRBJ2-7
CASSLLAQPNYEQYF
TGTGCCAGCAGTTTGCTGGCCCAGCCCAACTACGAGCAGTACTTC
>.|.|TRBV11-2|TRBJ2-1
CASSSPRGGSYNEQFF
TGTGCCAGCAGCTCCCCAAGGGGGGGGTCCTACAATGAGCAGTTCTTC
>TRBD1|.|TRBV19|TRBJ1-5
CATDRGYQPQHF
TGTGCCACAGACAGGGGGTATCAGCCCCAGCATTTT
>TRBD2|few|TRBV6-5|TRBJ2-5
CASSLRLAGTQETQYF
TGTGCCAGCAGTTTGCGACTAGCGGGGACCCAAGAGACCCAGTACTTC
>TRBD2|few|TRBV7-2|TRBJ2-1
CASSLEGLAGENEQFF
TGTGCCAGCAGCTTGGAGGGACTAGCGGGAGAGAATGAGCAGTTCTTC
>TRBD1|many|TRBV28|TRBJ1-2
CASRRQGRWVYGYTF
TGTGCCAGCAGACGACAGGGGCGATGGGTCTATGGCTACACCTTC